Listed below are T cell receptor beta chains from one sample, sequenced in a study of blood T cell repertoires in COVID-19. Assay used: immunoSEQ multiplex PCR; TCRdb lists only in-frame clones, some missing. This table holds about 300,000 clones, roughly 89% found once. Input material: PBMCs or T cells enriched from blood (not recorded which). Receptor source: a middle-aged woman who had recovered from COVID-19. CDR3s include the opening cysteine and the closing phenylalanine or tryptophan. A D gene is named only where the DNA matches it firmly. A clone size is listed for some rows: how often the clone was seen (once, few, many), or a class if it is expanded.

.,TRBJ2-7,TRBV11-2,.,CASSVSPGTLYF,TGTGCCAGCTCGGTTTCTCCCGGGACTCTGTACTTC
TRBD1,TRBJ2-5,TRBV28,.,CASSSSGTAQETQYF,TGTGCCAGCAGTTCGTCCGGGACAGCTCAAGAGACCCAGTACTTC
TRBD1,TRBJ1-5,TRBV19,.,CASKDRALMNQPQHF,TGTGCCAGTAAGGACAGGGCCCTGATGAATCAGCCCCAGCATTTT
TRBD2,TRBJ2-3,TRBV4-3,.,CASSQEIRGDGTDTQYF,TGCGCCAGCAGCCAAGAAATCCGGGGGGACGGGACAGATACGCAGTATTTT
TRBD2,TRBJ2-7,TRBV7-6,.,CASSPNSGRVGEQYF,TGTGCCAGCAGCCCGAATAGCGGGAGGGTTGGCGAGCAGTACTTC
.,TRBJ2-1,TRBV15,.,CATIYGGGGDWDEQFF,TGTGCCACCATCTATGGTGGGGGGGGCGATTGGGATGAGCAGTTCTTC
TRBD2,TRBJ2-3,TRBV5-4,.,CASSAAGLVTDTQYF,TGTGCCAGCAGCGCAGCCGGACTAGTCACAGATACGCAGTATTTT
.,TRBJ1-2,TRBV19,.,CASSIDGRKNNYGYTF,TGTGCCAGTAGTATAGATGGCCGAAAAAATAACTATGGCTACACCTTC
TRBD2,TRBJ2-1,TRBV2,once,CASTPTSGVTYNEQFF,TGTGCCAGCACCCCGACTAGCGGGGTTACCTACAATGAGCAGTTCTTC
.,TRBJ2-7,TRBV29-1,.,CSVATGGANYEQYF,TGCAGCGTCGCAACAGGGGGGGCGAACTACGAGCAGTACTTC
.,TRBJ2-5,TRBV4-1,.,CATKPSPGTQETQYF,TGCGCCACCAAGCCAAGTCCGGGGACACAAGAGACCCAGTACTTC
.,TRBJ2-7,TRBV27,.,CASRAYSAHSYEQYF,TGTGCCAGCAGAGCCTATAGCGCTCACTCCTACGAGCAGTACTTC
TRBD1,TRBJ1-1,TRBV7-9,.,CASSLTGVGTEAFF,TGTGCCAGCAGCCTTACAGGGGTGGGGACTGAAGCTTTCTTT
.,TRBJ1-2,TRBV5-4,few,CASSFAGTDYGYTF,TGTGCCAGCAGCTTCGCCGGGACTGACTATGGCTACACCTTC
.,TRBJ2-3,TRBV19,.,CASRRLDSPRSDTQYF,TGTGCCAGTAGGCGTCTTGACAGTCCCCGATCAGATACGCAGTATTTT
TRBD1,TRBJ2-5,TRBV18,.,CASSSLTGGHSNQETQYF,TGTGCCAGCTCGTCCTTAACAGGGGGCCACTCAAACCAAGAGACCCAGTACTTC
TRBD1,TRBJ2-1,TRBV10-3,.,CANRGTGGTDEQFF,TGTGCCAACAGGGGGACAGGAGGTACCGATGAGCAGTTCTTC
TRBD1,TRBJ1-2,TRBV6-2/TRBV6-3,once,CASSRRGGSNYGYTF,TGTGCCAGCAGTAGAAGAGGGGGCTCAAACTATGGCTACACCTTC
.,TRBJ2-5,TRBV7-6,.,CASSLAWRGRETQYF,TGTGCCAGCAGCTTAGCGTGGAGGGGGCGAGAGACCCAGTACTTC
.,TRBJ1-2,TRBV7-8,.,CASKPSPPWGRYSYGYTF,TGTGCCAGCAAACCCAGCCCCCCTTGGGGGCGATATAGCTATGGCTACACCTTC
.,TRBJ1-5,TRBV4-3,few,CASSLRLNTAQHF,TGCGCCAGCAGCCTACGACTAAACACAGCCCAGCATTTT
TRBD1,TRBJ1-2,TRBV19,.,CASSRYGQGGTNYGYTF,TGTGCCAGTAGCCGATATGGACAGGGAGGAACTAACTATGGCTACACCTTC
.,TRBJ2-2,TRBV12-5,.,CASGLSSGVVATGELFF,TGTGCTAGTGGCCTCTCCTCAGGGGTGGTGGCCACCGGGGAGCTGTTTTTT
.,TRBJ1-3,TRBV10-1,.,CASSDPTDIGNTIYF,TGCGCCAGCAGTGACCCAACGGACATTGGAAACACCATATATTTT
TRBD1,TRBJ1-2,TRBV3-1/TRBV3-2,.,CASSQSVTGNGYTF,TGTGCCAGCAGCCAATCGGTGACAGGGAACGGCTACACCTTC
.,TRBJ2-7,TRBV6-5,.,CASKVEGNRDEQYF,TGTGCCAGCAAGGTCGAGGGAAATAGGGACGAGCAGTACTTC
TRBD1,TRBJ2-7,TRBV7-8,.,CASSRRRDRSYEQYF,TGTGCCAGCAGCAGACGCCGGGACAGGAGCTACGAGCAGTACTTC
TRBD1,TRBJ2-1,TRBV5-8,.,CASSFGTGSYEQFF,TGTGCCAGCAGCTTCGGGACAGGGTCCTATGAGCAGTTCTTC
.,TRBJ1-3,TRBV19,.,CASSSQGSGNTIYF,TGTGCCAGTAGTTCACAGGGTTCTGGAAACACCATATATTTT
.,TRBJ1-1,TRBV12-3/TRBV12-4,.,CASSFRAEAFF,TGTGCCAGCAGTTTTCGGGCTGAAGCTTTCTTT
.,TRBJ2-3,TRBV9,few,CASSETPLEDTQYF,TGTGCCAGCAGCGAGACACCGTTGGAAGATACGCAGTATTTT
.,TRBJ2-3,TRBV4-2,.,CASSQVPGESTDTQYF,TGTGCCAGCAGCCAAGTACCGGGGGAAAGCACAGATACGCAGTATTTT
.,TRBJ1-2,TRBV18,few,CASSPSITADYTF,TGTGCCAGCTCACCAAGCATCACAGCTGACTACACCTTC
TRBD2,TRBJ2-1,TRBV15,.,CATSKGLAGGLNNEQFF,TGTGCCACCAGCAAGGGACTAGCGGGAGGGCTGAACAATGAGCAGTTCTTC
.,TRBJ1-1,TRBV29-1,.,CSVALMGGDTEAFF,TGCAGCGTGGCCCTAATGGGGGGGGACACTGAAGCTTTCTTT
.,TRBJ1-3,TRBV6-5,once,CASSLQYSGNTIYF,TGTGCCAGCAGTCTACAGTACTCTGGAAACACCATATATTTT
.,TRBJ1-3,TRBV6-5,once,CASSFDFLGNTIYF,TGTGCCAGCAGTTTCGACTTCCTTGGAAACACCATATATTTT
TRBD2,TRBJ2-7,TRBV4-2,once,CASSPLGLAGEATYEQYF,TGTGCCAGCAGCCCCCTGGGACTAGCGGGAGAGGCCACCTACGAGCAGTACTTC
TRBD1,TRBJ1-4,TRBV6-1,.,CASSESGTGYGELFF,TGTGCCAGCAGTGAATCCGGGACAGGCTACGGGGAACTGTTTTTT
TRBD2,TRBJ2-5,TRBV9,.,CASSVGAASGEETQYF,TGTGCCAGCAGCGTAGGCGCGGCTAGCGGGGAAGAGACCCAGTACTTC
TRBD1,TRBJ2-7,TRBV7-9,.,CASSLVGSLDRDSYEQYF,TGTGCCAGCAGCTTAGTCGGGTCTCTGGACAGGGACTCCTACGAGCAGTACTTC
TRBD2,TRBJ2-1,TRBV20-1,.,CSASHPRLAGVSSEQFF,TGCAGTGCTAGTCACCCGAGACTAGCGGGAGTATCCTCCGAGCAGTTCTTC
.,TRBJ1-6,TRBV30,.,CAWSANQGSYNSPLHF,TGTGCCTGGAGTGCCAATCAGGGCTCCTATAATTCACCCCTCCACTTT
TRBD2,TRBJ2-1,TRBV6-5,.,CASKGWRGYDNEQFF,TGTGCCAGCAAGGGTTGGCGGGGGTACGACAATGAGCAGTTCTTC
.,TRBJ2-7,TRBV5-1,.,CASSVDASSYEQYF,TGCGCCAGCAGCGTGGACGCGAGCTCCTACGAGCAGTACTTC